The 14 T cell receptor beta chains below come from one sample, sequenced in a study of cytotoxic CD8 clonotypes in ibrutinib-treated CLL. Sequencing used immunoSEQ multiplex PCR; TCRdb keeps in-frame clones, though not all of them. The sample consists of 150,000 to 200,000 clones, about two thirds of them appearing once. The sample in question was PBMCs, obtained after 24 months of ibrutinib treatment. All receptors come from a human donor with chronic lymphocytic leukemia.

Only a few counts were recorded for this clone. V usage is TRBV28 and J usage is TRBJ2-5; D uncertain. Germline V gene data show CDR1 as MDHEN and CDR2 as SYDVKM. Deletions cut 8 bases from V and 5 bases from J, with 9 bases between. CDR3 length: 11 amino acids. The CDR3 DNA sequence: TGTGCCAGCGGTGGATGGGAGACCCAGTACTTC. Its protein is CASGGWETQYF.

This chain joins TRBV2 and TRBJ1-5; no reliable D call. The V gene lost 4 bases and the J gene lost 5 bases, with 12 bases spanning the gap. The length of the CDR3 is 14 residues. CDR1 and CDR2 from the germline V gene are SNHLY and FYNNEI. CDR3 nucleotide sequence: TGTGCCAGCAGTGCCTTCCCCCACGATCAGCCCCAGCATTTT. Protein sequence: CASSAFPHDQPQHF.

V usage is TRBV5-4 and J usage is TRBJ2-7; D perhaps matches TRBD2 (6 bases). The CDR3 is 15 amino acids. The V gene's germline CDR1 is SGHNT and CDR2 YYREEE (reference sequence). The V end lost 4 bases, the J end lost 3 bases, and 17 bases lay between the germline ends. The CDR3 is CASSTPLAGNYEQYF. In DNA, the CDR3 is TGTGCCAGCAGCACACCGTTGGCGGGGAACTACGAGCAGTACTTC.

This clone has a handful of counts. The rearrangement joins TRBV27 to TRBJ2-7, with 9 positions matching TRBD1. V shed 5 bases, J shed 2 bases, and the junction held 7 bases outside the gene matches. Looked up from germline, CDR1 is MNHEY and CDR2 is SMNVEV (reference sequence). The CDR3 is 15 amino acids. The CDR3 here is CASSPTGGVPYEQYF. The CDR3, as DNA: TGTGCCAGCAGTCCAACAGGGGGCGTCCCCTACGAGCAGTACTTC.

V is TRBV30 and J is TRBJ1-2; D not resolved. This CDR3 is 13 amino acids long. CDR1 and CDR2 from the germline V gene are GTSNPN and SVGIG (reference sequence). V shed 3 bases and J shed 0 bases, with 8 bases lying between them. The CDR3 here is CAWRQPANYGYTF. The DNA of the CDR3 is TGTGCCTGGAGACAGCCAGCTAACTATGGCTACACCTTC.

This chain connects TRBV30 to TRBJ1-4; no definite D call. Germline-derived CDR1 and CDR2 are GTSNPN and SVGIG (reference sequence). The CDR3 is 14 residues long. Trimming cost V 0 bases and J 7 bases, with 12 bases left between them. In DNA, the CDR3 is TGTGCCTGGAGTGTAACAGTCTTTTCTGAAAAACTGTTTTTT. Protein sequence: CAWSVTVFSEKLFF. The complete variable domain, with remaining parts taken from reference TRBV30 and TRBJ1-4, reads SQTIHQWPATLVQPVGSPLSLECTVEGTSNPNLYWYRQAAGRGLQLLFYSVGIGQISSEVPQNLSASRPQDRQFILSSKKLLLSDSGFYLCAWSVTVFSEKLFFGSGTQLSVL.

This clone came up a few times. This chain links TRBV10-3 with TRBJ1-5; D gene unclear. Germline V gives CDR1 ENHRY, CDR2 SYGVKD. The CDR3 totals 14 residues. The ends were cut back, 0 bases at V and 4 bases at J, with 7 bases in the middle. The CDR3 loop reads CAISESPGNQPQHF. The CDR3 coding sequence is TGTGCCATCAGTGAGTCCCCAGGAAATCAGCCCCAGCATTTT.

The CDR3 nucleotides are TGTGCCAGCAGCCCCCCTAGCGGCAACGGTTTGGATACGCAGTATTTT. Its protein product is CASSPPSGNGLDTQYF. This rearrangement joins TRBV7-9 to TRBJ2-3; 7 nucleotides align to TRBD2. The CDR3 runs 16 residues. Germline trimming cut 5 bases from V and 6 bases from J; bases unmatched to any gene: 14. Per germline, CDR1 SEHNR and CDR2 FQNEAQ (reference sequence).

This clone was seen a few times. The chain combines TRBV2 with TRBJ2-7; maybe TRBD2 (5 bases). The CDR3 extends over 14 amino acids. CDR1 and CDR2 (germline): SNHLY, FYNNEI. Trimming cost V 3 bases and J 6 bases, with 15 bases left between them. The CDR3 DNA sequence: TGTGCCAGCAGTGAGGCGGGTTCCAAACGCGAGCAGTACTTC. This sequence encodes CASSEAGSKREQYF. The whole variable domain, filled in from reference TRBV2 and TRBJ2-7, reads EPEVTQTPSHQVTQMGQEVILRCVPISNHLYFYWYRQILGQKVEFLVSFYNNEISEKSEIFDDQFSVERPDGSNFTLKIRSTKLEDSAMYFCASSEAGSKREQYFGPGTRLTVT.

V is TRBV28 and J is TRBJ1-4; D remains ambiguous. Trimming left V 7 bases short and J 8 bases short, with 14 bases between. From germline, CDR1 is MDHEN and CDR2 SYDVKM. The CDR3 covers 13 residues. The CDR3 reads CASTSILVEKLFF. CDR3 nucleotide sequence: TGTGCCAGCACCTCCATTTTGGTAGAAAAACTGTTTTTT.

CDR3 sequence: CSVSPGAGLYGYTF. CDR3 DNA: TGCAGCGTTTCTCCCGGGGCAGGGCTCTATGGCTACACCTTC. V is TRBV29-1 and J is TRBJ1-2, with TRBD1 as a possible D gene (5 bases). Germline CDR1 reads SQVTM; CDR2 reads ANQGSEA. The V end was cut by 5 bases, the J end by 4 bases, with 17 bases between. This CDR3 comprises 14 residues.

The gene calls are TRBV10-3 and TRBJ2-7, with D possibly matching TRBD1 (6 bases). CDR3 length equals 13 residues. V was trimmed by 10 bases and J by 1 base, leaving 14 bases between them. In germline, CDR1 is ENHRY, CDR2 SYGVKD. The CDR3 region has the DNA TGTGCCACGAGAGGGACAAGTTCCTACGAGCAGTACTTC. Its protein is CATRGTSSYEQYF.

V usage is TRBV7-8 and J usage is TRBJ2-2; D ambiguous. CDR3 length: 15 amino acids. CDR1 is SGHVS and CDR2 is FQNEAQ in the germline V gene. V dropped 0 bases and J dropped 1 base, with 6 bases sitting between them. CDR3 in DNA: TGTGCCAGCAGCTTAGCGTACCAGAACACCGGGGAGCTGTTTTTT. As protein: CASSLAYQNTGELFF. Supplemented by reference TRBV7-8 and TRBJ2-2, the full variable domain reads GAGVSQSPRYKVAKRGQDVALRCDPISGHVSLFWYQQALGQGPEFLTYFQNEAQLDKSGLPSDRFFAERPEGSVSTLKIQRTQQEDSAVYLCASSLAYQNTGELFFGEGSRLTVL.

CDR3 nucleotides: TGCGCCAGCAGGGAATTACAGGGTCCCGGGGAGCTGTTTTTT. Its protein product is CASRELQGPGELFF. The chain joins TRBV5-1 to TRBJ2-2; tentatively, D is TRBD1 (6 bases). Trimming took 5 bases from V and 6 from J, leaving 14 bases between them. CDR3 length: 14 amino acids. Germline-derived CDR1 and CDR2 are SGHRS and YFSETQ. Supplemented by reference TRBV5-1 and TRBJ2-2, the full variable domain reads KAGVTQTPRYLIKTRGQQVTLSCSPISGHRSVSWYQQTPGQGLQFLFEYFSETQRNKGNFPGRFSGRQFSNSRSEMNVSTLELGDSALYLCASRELQGPGELFFGEGSRLTVL.